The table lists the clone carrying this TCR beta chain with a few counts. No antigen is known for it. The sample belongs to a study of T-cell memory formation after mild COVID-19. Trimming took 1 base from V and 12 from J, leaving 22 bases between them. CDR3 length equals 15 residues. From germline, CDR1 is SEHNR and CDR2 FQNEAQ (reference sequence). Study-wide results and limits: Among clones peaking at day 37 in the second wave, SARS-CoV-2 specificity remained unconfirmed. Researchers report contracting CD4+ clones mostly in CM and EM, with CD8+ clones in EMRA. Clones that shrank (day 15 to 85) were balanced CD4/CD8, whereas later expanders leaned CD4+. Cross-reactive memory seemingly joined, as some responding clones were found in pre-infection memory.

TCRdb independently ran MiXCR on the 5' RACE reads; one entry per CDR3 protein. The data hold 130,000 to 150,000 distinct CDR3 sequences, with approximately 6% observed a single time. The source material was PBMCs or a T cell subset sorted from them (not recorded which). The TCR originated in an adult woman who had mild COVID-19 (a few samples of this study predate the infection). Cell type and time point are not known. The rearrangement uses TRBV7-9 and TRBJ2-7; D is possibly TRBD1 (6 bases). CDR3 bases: TGTGCCAGCAGCTTAGTTGTGGTGCAGGGGCAGAGGCCGTACTTC. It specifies CASSLVVVQGQRPYF.